These 15 T cell receptor beta chains originate from one sample sequenced in a study of Ad26.COV2.S vaccination and SARS-CoV-2 variants. Treatment reported: about 20 received Ad26.COV2.S at low or high dose, single or two shots; roughly five received placebo; per-sample allocation not given. Collection of samples fell on day 63 after the first vaccine or placebo injection. The table came from immunoSEQ multiplex PCR; TCRdb's copy has only in-frame clones and leaves some out. There are roughly 680,000 clones in the sample; around 92% occur only once, and around 1.4% lies in the top ten. The sequenced sample was peripheral blood, obtained in a trial of Ad26.COV2.S vaccine versus placebo. These receptors all come from a person aged 18-65 years who received the Ad26.COV2.S COVID-19 vaccine or a placebo.

Only one count was recorded for this clone. This rearrangement joins TRBV5-4 to TRBJ1-1; 8 bases are a match to TRBD1. V was pared by 4 bases and J by 2 bases, with 1 base of the junction left unmatched. CDR3 length: 13 residues. Germline V gene data show CDR1 as SGHNT and CDR2 as YYREEE (reference sequence). This CDR3 is CASSTGGNTEAFF. CDR3 DNA sequence: TGTGCCAGCAGCACAGGGGGAAACACTGAAGCTTTCTTT.

V is TRBV4-1 and J is TRBJ1-1; TRBD1 agrees at 7 bases. Germline trimming cut 3 bases from V and 7 bases from J; bases unmatched to any gene: 11. This CDR3 is 15 amino acids long. Looked up from germline, CDR1 is MGHRA and CDR2 is YSYEKL. The CDR3 is CASSQPAGTDFEAFF. The DNA of the CDR3 is TGCGCCAGCAGCCAGCCAGCCGGGACAGACTTTGAAGCTTTCTTT.

This chain links TRBV9 with TRBJ2-7, with 11 bases identical to TRBD2. This CDR3 has 19 amino acids. After removal of 0 bases from V and 3 bases from J, the junction contained 14 bases not matched to a gene. The germline gives CDR1 SGDLS, CDR2 YYNGEE. The CDR3 spells CASSVDETSGMSPFYEQYF. The CDR3 DNA sequence: TGTGCCAGCAGCGTAGATGAGACTAGCGGGATGTCCCCCTTCTACGAGCAGTACTTC.

This clone appeared a few times. The V gene is TRBV15, the J gene TRBJ2-7; maybe TRBD2 (6 bases). Germline V CDR1 and CDR2: LNHNV, YYDKDF (reference sequence). Trimming shortened V by 5 bases and J by 7 bases, and 18 bases separated the two germline ends. This CDR3 comprises 14 residues. DNA of the CDR3: TGTGCCACCAGCGCGGGACTTCCTCCTAGGGAGCAGTACTTC. This gives the protein CATSAGLPPREQYF. The whole variable domain, filled in from reference TRBV15 and TRBJ2-7, reads DAMVIQNPRYQVTQFGKPVTLSCSQTLNHNVMYWYQQKSSQAPKLLFHYYDKDFNNEADTPDNFQSRRPNTSFCFLDIRSPGLGDTAMYLCATSAGLPPREQYFGPGTRLTVT.

J is TRBJ1-6 and V is TRBV12-3 or TRBV12-4; D is uncertain. CDR3 length equals 13 residues. The V gene lost 1 base and the J gene lost 6 bases, with 4 bases spanning the gap. For the CDR3, the DNA is TGTGCCAGCAGTTTAGATATTAATTCACCCCTCCACTTT. The encoded protein is CASSLDINSPLHF.

This clone was observed a handful of times. The V gene is TRBV12-3 or TRBV12-4, the J gene TRBJ1-2, with D perhaps matching TRBD1 (6 bases). This CDR3 contains 13 residues. V lost 4 bases, J lost 6 bases, and 12 bases lay in between. The CDR3 loop is CASSWVQGDGYTF. DNA of the CDR3: TGTGCCAGCAGTTGGGTACAGGGAGATGGCTACACCTTC.

The rearrangement joins TRBV3-1 (or the pseudogene TRBV3-2) to TRBJ2-7; possible D gene TRBD1, 5 bases. This CDR3 has 16 residues. Trimming pared 1 base from V and 6 bases from J, leaving 19 bases between. The germline CDR1 and CDR2 sequences are LGHDT and YNNKEL (reference sequence). The CDR3 sequence is CASSQGPTGEICEQYF. For the CDR3, the DNA is TGTGCCAGCAGCCAAGGGCCCACAGGCGAAATTTGCGAGCAGTACTTC.

The chain joins TRBV11-2 to TRBJ2-5; the match to TRBD2 covers 11 bases. The CDR3 runs 15 residues. Germline assignment: CDR1 SGHAT and CDR2 FQNNGV. V was pared by 0 bases and J by 6 bases, with 3 bases of the junction left unmatched. CDR3: CASSLDTSGGKTQYF. The CDR3 DNA reads as TGTGCCAGCAGCTTAGACACTAGCGGGGGAAAGACCCAGTACTTC. The full variable domain, completed using reference TRBV11-2 and TRBJ2-5, is EAGVAQSPRYKIIEKRQSVAFWCNPISGHATLYWYQQILGQGPKLLIQFQNNGVVDDSQLPKDRFSAERLKGVDSTLKIQPAKLEDSAVYLCASSLDTSGGKTQYFGPGTRLLVL.

V is TRBV7-2 and J is TRBJ1-4; D is ambiguous. The CDR3 sequence is 15 residues long. V lost 5 bases and J 0 bases, leaving 10 bases between the germline ends. The germline gives CDR1 SGHTA, CDR2 FQGNSA. CDR3 sequence: CASSRSRATNEKLFF. The CDR3 DNA follows: TGTGCCAGCAGCCGCTCCCGTGCAACTAATGAAAAACTGTTTTTT.

V is TRBV5-4 and J is TRBJ2-2; 7 nucleotides align to TRBD2. This CDR3 contains 14 residues. From germline, CDR1 is SGHNT and CDR2 YYREEE (reference sequence). Trimming cost V 9 bases and J 1 base; bases outside gene matches: 6. CDR3 protein: CATRVAGNTGELFF. The CDR3 DNA is TGTGCCACGAGGGTAGCGGGGAACACCGGGGAGCTGTTTTTT. The entire variable domain, with the rest obtained from reference TRBV5-4 and TRBJ2-2, is as follows: ETGVTQSPTHLIKTRGQQVTLRCSSQSGHNTVSWYQQALGQGPQFIFQYYREEENGRGNFPPRFSGLQFPNYSSELNVNALELDDSALYLCATRVAGNTGELFFGEGSRLTVL.

This clone was found once. The V gene is TRBV6-1, the J gene TRBJ1-2; D might be TRBD1 (5 bases). Germline-derived CDR1 and CDR2 are MNHNS and SASEGT. V lost 2 bases and J 4 bases, leaving 14 bases between the germline ends. The CDR3 consists of 15 residues. The CDR3 here is CASSEFVGGGYGYTF. CDR3 bases: TGTGCCAGCAGTGAATTCGTGGGGGGAGGCTATGGCTACACCTTC.

The chain joins TRBV4-2 to TRBJ1-5, with a tentative D call TRBD1 (5 bases). CDR3 size: 15 residues. V lost 5 bases to trimming and J lost 1 base, with 12 bases between them. CDR1 is LGHNA, CDR2 YNFKEQ, per germline. The DNA of the CDR3 is TGTGCCAGCAGCATGGGCAGGGAGAGCAATCAGCCCCAGCATTTT. It is translated as CASSMGRESNQPQHF.

This chain links TRBV7-6 with TRBJ1-6, with 8 bases fitting TRBD1. The CDR3 is 16 residues long. Looked up from germline, CDR1 is SGHVS and CDR2 is FNYEAQ. The trim removed 0 bases at V and 9 bases at J, leaving 7 bases unmatched. The CDR3 sequence: CASSLARGQVVSPLHF. In DNA form, the CDR3 reads TGTGCCAGCAGCTTAGCGAGGGGACAGGTCGTTTCACCCCTCCACTTT.

This chain links TRBV10-1 with TRBJ2-3; 7 nucleotides line up with TRBD1. Germline-derived CDR1 and CDR2 are WNHNN and SYGVQD (reference sequence). The CDR3 runs 16 residues. Trimming cost V 6 bases and J 1 base; bases outside gene matches: 10. The CDR3 DNA follows: TGCGCCAGCAGCACGATATCCGACAGGGGCACAGATACGCAGTATTTT. Translation: CASSTISDRGTDTQYF.

The chain employs TRBV30 and TRBJ1-2, with 9 bases identical to TRBD1. The V and J ends lost 3 bases and 8 bases, in that order; junction bases with no gene match: 7. This CDR3 is built from 13 residues. Germline V CDR1 and CDR2: GTSNPN, SVGIG (reference sequence). The CDR3 bases are TGTGCCTGGAGGACCGGGACAGGGAGAGGCTACACCTTC. It translates to CAWRTGTGRGYTF.